This T cell receptor (beta chain) was documented in a study of T-cell memory formation after mild COVID-19. Study-wide results and limits: Researchers report contracting CD4+ clones mostly in CM and EM, with CD8+ clones in EMRA. Memory sampled before infection contained some responding clones, suggesting cross-reactive memory joined.

CDR3 size: 13 residues. Per the germline V gene, CDR1 is SSHAT and CDR2 is FNYEAQ (reference sequence). Comment on this clonotype: The antigen is not known. The junction differs from germline at one of its ends, possibly a read error.

TCRdb reprocessed the 5' RACE reads via MiXCR and lists one record per CDR3 protein. The repertoire holds just over 400,000 distinct CDR3 sequences, with about 25% as singletons. The chain recombines TRBV7-7 with TRBJ2-7, with D hard to call. The receptor was derived from an adult woman who had mild COVID-19 (a few samples of this study predate the infection). Cell type and time point are not known. Specimen: PBMCs or a T cell subset sorted from them (not recorded which). This CDR3 is CASSPTPSYEQYF. In DNA, the CDR3 is TGTGCTAGCAGCCCCACTCCTTCCTACGAGCAGTACTTC.